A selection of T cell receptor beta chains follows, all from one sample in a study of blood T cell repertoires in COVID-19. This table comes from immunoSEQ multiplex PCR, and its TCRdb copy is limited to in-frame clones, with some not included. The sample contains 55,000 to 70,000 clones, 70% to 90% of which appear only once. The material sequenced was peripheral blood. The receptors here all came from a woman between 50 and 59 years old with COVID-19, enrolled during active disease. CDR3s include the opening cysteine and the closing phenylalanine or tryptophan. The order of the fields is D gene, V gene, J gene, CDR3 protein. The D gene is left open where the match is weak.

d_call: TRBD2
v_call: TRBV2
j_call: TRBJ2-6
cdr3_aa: CASSERALAGVSGANVLTF

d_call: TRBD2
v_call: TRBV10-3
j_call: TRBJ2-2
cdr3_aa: CAISRTSAYGNTGELFF

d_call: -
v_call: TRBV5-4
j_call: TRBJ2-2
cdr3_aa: CASSLVSAGELFF

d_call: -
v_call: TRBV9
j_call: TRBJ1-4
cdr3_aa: CASSEGLKGELFF

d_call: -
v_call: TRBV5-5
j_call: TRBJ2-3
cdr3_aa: CASSLDGSHTDTQYF

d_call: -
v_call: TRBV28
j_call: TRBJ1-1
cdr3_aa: CASSWNRGTEAFF

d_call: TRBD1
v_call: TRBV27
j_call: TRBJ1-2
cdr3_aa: CASRLTGGYYGYTF

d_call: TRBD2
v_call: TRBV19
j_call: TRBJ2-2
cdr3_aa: CASAPGLAGVRAGELFF

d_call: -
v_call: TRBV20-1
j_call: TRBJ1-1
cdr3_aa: CSASRVTEAFF

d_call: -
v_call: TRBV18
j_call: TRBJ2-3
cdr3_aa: CASSSSTRGTDTQYF

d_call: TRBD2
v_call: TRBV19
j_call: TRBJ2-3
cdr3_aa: CASSTETSGGSDTQYF

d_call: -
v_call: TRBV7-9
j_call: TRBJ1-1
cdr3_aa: CASSLGARGSGTEAFF

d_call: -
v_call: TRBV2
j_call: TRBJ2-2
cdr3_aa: CASRYRVTGELFF

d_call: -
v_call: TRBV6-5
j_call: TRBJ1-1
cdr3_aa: CASTRGVSEAFF

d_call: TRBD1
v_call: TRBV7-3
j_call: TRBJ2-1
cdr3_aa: CASSSRATTGTGSANEQFF

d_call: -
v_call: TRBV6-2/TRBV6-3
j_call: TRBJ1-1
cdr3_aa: CASSLGTEAFF

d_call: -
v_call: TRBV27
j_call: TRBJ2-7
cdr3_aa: CASSLKGGASPSYEQYF

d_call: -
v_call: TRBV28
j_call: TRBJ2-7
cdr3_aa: CASSYRYEQYF